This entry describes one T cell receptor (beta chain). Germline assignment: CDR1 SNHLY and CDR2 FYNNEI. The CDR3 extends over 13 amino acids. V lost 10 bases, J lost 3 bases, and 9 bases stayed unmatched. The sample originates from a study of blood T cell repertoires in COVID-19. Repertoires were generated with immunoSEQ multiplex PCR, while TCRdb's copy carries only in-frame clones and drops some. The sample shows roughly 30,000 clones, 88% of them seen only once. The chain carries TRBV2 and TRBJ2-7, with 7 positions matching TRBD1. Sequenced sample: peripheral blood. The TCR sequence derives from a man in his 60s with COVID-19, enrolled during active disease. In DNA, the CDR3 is TGTGCCACGAGGGGGCTTGACGGCTACGAGCAGTACTTC. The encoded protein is CATRGLDGYEQYF. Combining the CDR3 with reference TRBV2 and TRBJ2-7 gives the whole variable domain EPEVTQTPSHQVTQMGQEVILRCVPISNHLYFYWYRQILGQKVEFLVSFYNNEISEKSEIFDDQFSVERPDGSNFTLKIRSTKLEDSAMYFCATRGLDGYEQYFGPGTRLTVT.